This T cell receptor beta chain is drawn from a study of CD8 T cells in Susac syndrome. Study as a whole: Of the sequenced Susac syndrome patients, 5 or 6 had active disease and eight were in remission.

The CD8+ and CD4+ T cells were negatively isolated, with the TEMRA cells enriched by FACS. V lost 2 bases to trimming and J lost 5 bases; unmatched junction nucleotides: 8. CDR3 length: 15 residues. Germline V gene data show CDR1 as MDHEN and CDR2 as SYDVKM. After extraction with the RNeasy kit, about 0.5 to 1 ug of the RNA was reverse transcribed using random hexamers. Coverage of TCR beta CDR3 amplification by immunoSEQ multiplex PCR extended to 54 Vbeta and 13 Jbeta. Each CDR3 protein gets one entry after TCRdb re-called the immunoSEQ multiplex PCR reads with MiXCR. The sample lists over 150,000 distinct CDR3 sequences, roughly 95% occurring once.

The chain has TRBV28 and TRBJ1-2; 7 bases are a match to TRBD1. Specimen: CD4+ T cells from PBMCs. The source is a human donor with Susac syndrome. CDR3 nucleotides: TGTGCCAGCAGTTTAGGGGCCAGGGGGTATTATGGCTACACCTTC. It encodes CASSLGARGYYGYTF.